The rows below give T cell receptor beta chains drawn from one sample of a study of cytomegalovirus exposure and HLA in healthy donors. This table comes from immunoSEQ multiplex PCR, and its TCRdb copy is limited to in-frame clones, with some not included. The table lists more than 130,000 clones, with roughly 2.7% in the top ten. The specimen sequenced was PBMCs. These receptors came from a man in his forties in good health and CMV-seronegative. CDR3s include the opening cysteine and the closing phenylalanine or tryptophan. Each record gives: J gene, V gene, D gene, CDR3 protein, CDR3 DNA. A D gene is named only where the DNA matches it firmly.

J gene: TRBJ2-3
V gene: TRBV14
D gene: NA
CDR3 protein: CASSPSGGAPDTQYF
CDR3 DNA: TGTGCCAGCAGCCCCTCGGGGGGCGCCCCCGATACGCAGTATTTT

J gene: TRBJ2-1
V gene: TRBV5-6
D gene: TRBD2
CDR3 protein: CASSLAGGWGSGDNEQFF
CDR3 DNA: TGTGCCAGCAGCTTGGCCGGGGGGTGGGGCAGCGGAGACAATGAGCAGTTCTTC

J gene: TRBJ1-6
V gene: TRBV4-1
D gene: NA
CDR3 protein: CASSPIPPGGNSPLHF
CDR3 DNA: TGCGCCAGCAGCCCCATACCCCCGGGCGGGAATTCACCCCTCCACTTT

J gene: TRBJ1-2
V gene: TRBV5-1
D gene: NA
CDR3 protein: CASSRLGGQVEGGYTF
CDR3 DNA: TGCGCCAGCAGTCGTCTCGGGGGGCAAGTAGAGGGTGGCTACACCTTC

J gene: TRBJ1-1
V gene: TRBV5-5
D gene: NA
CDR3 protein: CASSWQGAGGAFF
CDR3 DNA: TGTGCCAGCAGCTGGCAAGGAGCCGGGGGAGCTTTCTTT

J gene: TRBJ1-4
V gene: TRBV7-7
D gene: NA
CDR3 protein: CASRYLCDYDEKLFF
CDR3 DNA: TGTGCCAGCAGGTATTTATGCGACTATGATGAAAAACTGTTTTTT

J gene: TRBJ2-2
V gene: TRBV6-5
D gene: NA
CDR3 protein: CASRRTGELFF
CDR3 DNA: TGTGCCAGCAGGCGCACCGGGGAGCTGTTTTTT

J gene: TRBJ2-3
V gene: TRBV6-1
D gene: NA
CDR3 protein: CASTRLRTDTQYF
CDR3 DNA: TGTGCCAGCACCAGACTCCGCACAGATACGCAGTATTTT

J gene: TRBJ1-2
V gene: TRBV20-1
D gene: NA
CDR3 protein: CSAKDGYGYTF
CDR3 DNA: TGCAGTGCTAAAGACGGTTATGGCTACACCTTC

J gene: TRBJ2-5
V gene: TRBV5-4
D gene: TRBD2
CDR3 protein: CASSLSSGGVETQYF
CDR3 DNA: TGTGCCAGCAGCTTGTCTAGCGGGGGGGTCGAGACCCAGTACTTC

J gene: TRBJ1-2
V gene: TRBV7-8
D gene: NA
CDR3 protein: CASSLAGQLGYTF
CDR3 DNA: TGTGCCAGCAGCTTAGCGGGGCAGCTGGGCTACACCTTC

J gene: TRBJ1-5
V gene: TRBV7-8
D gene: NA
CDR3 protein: CASSLYATVLANQPQHF
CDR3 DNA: TGTGCCAGCAGCTTATACGCCACGGTGTTAGCAAATCAGCCCCAGCATTTT

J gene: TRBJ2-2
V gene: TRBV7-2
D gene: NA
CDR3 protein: CASTKGRNTGELFF
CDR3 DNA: TGTGCCAGCACAAAAGGGAGGAACACCGGGGAGCTGTTTTTT

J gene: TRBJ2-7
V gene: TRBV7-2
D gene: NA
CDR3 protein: CASSLALLAYEQYF
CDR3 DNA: TGTGCCAGCAGCTTAGCGCTACTTGCCTACGAGCAGTACTTC

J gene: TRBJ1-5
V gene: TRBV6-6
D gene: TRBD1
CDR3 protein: CASSSTGQGGGQPQHF
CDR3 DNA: TGTGCCAGCAGTTCAACCGGACAGGGAGGAGGCCAGCCCCAGCATTTT

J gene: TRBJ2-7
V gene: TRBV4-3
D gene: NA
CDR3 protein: CASSQDQGYEQYF
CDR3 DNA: TGCGCCAGCAGCCAAGATCAGGGCTACGAGCAGTACTTC

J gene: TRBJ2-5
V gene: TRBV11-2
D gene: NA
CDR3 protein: CASSSTRGETQYF
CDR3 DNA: TGTGCCAGCAGCTCGACTAGAGGGGAGACCCAGTACTTC

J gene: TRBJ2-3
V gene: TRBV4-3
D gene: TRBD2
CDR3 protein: CASSQDLAGVWQDTQYF
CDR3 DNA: TGCGCCAGCAGCCAAGACTTAGCGGGGGTCTGGCAGGATACGCAGTATTTT

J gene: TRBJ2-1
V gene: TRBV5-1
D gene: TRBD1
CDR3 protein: CASTGGGEYNEQFF
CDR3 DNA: TGCGCCAGCACAGGGGGCGGTGAATACAATGAGCAGTTCTTC

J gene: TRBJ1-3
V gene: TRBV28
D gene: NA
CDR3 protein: CASEHVSSGNTIYF
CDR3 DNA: TGTGCCAGCGAGCATGTTTCCTCTGGAAACACCATATATTTT

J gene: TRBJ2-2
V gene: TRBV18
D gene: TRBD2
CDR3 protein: CASSPPAGGPNTGELFF
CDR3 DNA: TGTGCCAGCTCACCACCAGCGGGGGGGCCAAACACCGGGGAGCTGTTTTTT

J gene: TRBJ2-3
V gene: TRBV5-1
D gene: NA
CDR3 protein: CASSLPGDTQYF
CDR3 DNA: TGCGCCAGCAGCTTACCGGGAGATACGCAGTATTTT